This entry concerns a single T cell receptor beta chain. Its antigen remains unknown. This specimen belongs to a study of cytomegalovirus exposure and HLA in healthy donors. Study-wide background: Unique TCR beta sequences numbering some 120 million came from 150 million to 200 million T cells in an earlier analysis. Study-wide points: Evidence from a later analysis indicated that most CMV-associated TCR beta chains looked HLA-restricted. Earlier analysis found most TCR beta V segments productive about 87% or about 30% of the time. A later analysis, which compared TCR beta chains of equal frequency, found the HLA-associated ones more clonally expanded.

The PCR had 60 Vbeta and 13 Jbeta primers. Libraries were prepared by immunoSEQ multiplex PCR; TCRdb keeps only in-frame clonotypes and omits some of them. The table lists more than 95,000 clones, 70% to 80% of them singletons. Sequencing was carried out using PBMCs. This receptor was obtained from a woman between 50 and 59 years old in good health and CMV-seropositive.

CDR3 loop: CASSRTSGRIYEQYF. In DNA form, the CDR3 reads TGTGCCAGTAGTCGGACTAGCGGGAGAATCTACGAGCAGTACTTC. The chain carries TRBV19 and TRBJ2-7; 13 positions match TRBD2. Unmatched junction bases numbered 4, after V lost 5 bases and J lost 3 bases. The length of the CDR3 is 15 residues. Per germline, CDR1 LNHDA and CDR2 SQIVND (reference sequence).